These 5 T cell receptor beta chains were sequenced from one sample in a study of shared clonotypes between healthy human individuals. Assay: immunoSEQ multiplex PCR; the TCRdb copy retains only in-frame clones and omits some. The repertoire holds about 1.5 million clones, with around 98% as singletons. Sequencing was performed on naive CD4+ T cells sorted from blood. Subset defined: CD45RA+ positively selected. These receptors were obtained from a man aged 25 to 40 in good health.

This sequence joins TRBV11-2 and TRBJ2-7; D is undetermined. The CDR3 has 15 amino acids. V was cut by 2 bases and J by 4 bases, with 15 bases left in between. CDR1 is SGHAT and CDR2 is FQNNGV in the germline V gene. The CDR3 reads CASSLMIGSLYEQYF. CDR3 nucleotide sequence: TGTGCCAGCAGCTTAATGATCGGTTCCCTGTACGAGCAGTACTTC. Combining the CDR3 with reference TRBV11-2 and TRBJ2-7 gives the whole variable domain EAGVAQSPRYKIIEKRQSVAFWCNPISGHATLYWYQQILGQGPKLLIQFQNNGVVDDSQLPKDRFSAERLKGVDSTLKIQPAKLEDSAVYLCASSLMIGSLYEQYFGPGTRLTVT.

Remarks on this clone: Other DNA sequences in the same sample also yield this CDR3. The chain joins TRBV6-5 to TRBJ2-7; TRBD2 aligns across 10 bases. Germline V lookup: CDR1 MNHEY, CDR2 SVGAGI. V lost 2 bases and J lost 3; bases outside the gene matches: 4. The CDR3 has 15 residues. CDR3 loop: CASSYGPSGSYEQYF. The CDR3 nucleotides are TGTGCCAGCAGTTACGGTCCTAGCGGGAGCTACGAGCAGTACTTC.

This sequence joins TRBV2 and TRBJ2-2; D is perhaps TRBD2 (6 bases). Per the germline V gene, CDR1 is SNHLY and CDR2 is FYNNEI. The V end was cut by 4 bases, the J end by 0 bases, with 6 bases between. The length of the CDR3 is 14 residues. CDR3 in DNA: TGTGCCAGCAGTGGGACTACGAACACCGGGGAGCTGTTTTTT. Its translation is CASSGTTNTGELFF.

The chain employs TRBV9 and TRBJ1-2, with 8 bases fitting TRBD1. CDR1 is SGDLS, CDR2 YYNGEE, per germline. The CDR3 loop spans 14 amino acids. V shed 4 bases and J 5 bases; nucleotides not matched to a gene: 7. CDR3 DNA sequence: TGTGCCAGCAGCCTAGACCAGGGGGCTTATGGCTACACCTTC. Protein product: CASSLDQGAYGYTF.

This clone was recorded once. The genes are TRBV6-5 and TRBJ2-7; D remains ambiguous. In germline, CDR1 is MNHEY, CDR2 SVGAGI. Between the trimmed V and J ends, which lost 2 bases and 8 bases, there was a span of 10 bases. This CDR3 is 12 amino acids long. CDR3 residues: CASSYSGDQQYF. In nucleotides, the CDR3 is TGTGCCAGCAGTTACAGTGGAGACCAGCAGTACTTC.